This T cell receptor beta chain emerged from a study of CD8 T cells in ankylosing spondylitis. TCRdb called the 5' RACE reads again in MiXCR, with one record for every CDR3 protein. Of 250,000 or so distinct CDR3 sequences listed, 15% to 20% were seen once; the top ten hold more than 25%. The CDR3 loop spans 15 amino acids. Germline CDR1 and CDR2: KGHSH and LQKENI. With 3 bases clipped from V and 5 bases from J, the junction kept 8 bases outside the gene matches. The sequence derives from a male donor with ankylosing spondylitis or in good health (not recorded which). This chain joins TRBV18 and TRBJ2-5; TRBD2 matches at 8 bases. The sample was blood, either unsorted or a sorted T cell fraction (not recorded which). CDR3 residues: CASSPSGGAIETQYF. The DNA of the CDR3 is TGTGCCAGCTCACCCTCCGGGGGGGCCATCGAGACCCAGTACTTC.